The 17 T cell receptor beta chains below all came from one sample that was sequenced in a study of T-cell memory formation after mild COVID-19. TCRdb independently ran MiXCR on the 5' RACE reads; one entry per CDR3 protein. The sample includes 400,000 or so distinct CDR3 sequences, 20% to 25% of them seen just once. The sequenced sample consisted of PBMCs or a T cell subset sorted from them (not recorded which). The receptor source for this set is an adult woman who had mild COVID-19 (a few samples of this study predate the infection). Cell type and time point are not known.

The chain carries TRBV7-2 and TRBJ1-1, with a tentative D call TRBD1 (6 bases). The CDR3 contains 16 residues. Germline CDR1 SGHTA, CDR2 FQGNSA. Trimming left V 5 bases short and J 3 bases short, with 19 bases between. Here the CDR3 reads CASSPFLRDIDTEAFF. The CDR3 DNA sequence: TGTGCCAGCAGCCCGTTTCTTCGGGACATAGACACTGAAGCTTTCTTT.

The chain joins TRBV3-1 to TRBJ1-1; no reliable D call. V lost 0 bases and J lost 0, with 8 bases in between. The CDR3 loop spans 15 amino acids. The germline V gene has CDR1 LGHDT and CDR2 YNNKEL (reference sequence). The CDR3 DNA reads TGTGCCAGCAGCCAAGATGAGATATTGAACACTGAAGCTTTCTTT. Translation: CASSQDEILNTEAFF.

The J gene is TRBJ2-7, the V gene TRBV2; TRBD1 matches 7 bases. This CDR3 region has 14 residues. The V segment lost 5 bases and the J segment 2 bases; nucleotides outside the gene matches: 6. Germline-derived CDR1 and CDR2 are SNHLY and FYNNEI. The CDR3 region has the DNA TGTGCCAGCAGTCGACAGGGTTTCACCTACGAGCAGTACTTC. Protein: CASSRQGFTYEQYF.

The CDR3 region is CASSNRQGLNTEAFF. The CDR3, as DNA: TGTGCCAGCAGCAACAGACAGGGTTTGAACACTGAAGCTTTCTTT. This chain uses TRBV7-9 with TRBJ1-1; 7 bases line up with TRBD1. V lost 5 bases and J lost 0; bases outside the gene matches: 6. CDR3 size: 15 residues. Germline CDR1 is SEHNR and CDR2 is FQNEAQ (reference sequence).

This clonotype appeared a few times. The chain joins TRBV12-3 or TRBV12-4 to TRBJ2-7; 8 bases are a match to TRBD1. The CDR3 length is 16 residues. Trimming took 1 base from V and 3 from J; bases not matched to a gene: 8. CDR3 coding DNA: TGTGCCAGCAGTTTAGTTTACGGACAGGGAATCTACGAGCAGTACTTC. Amino acids: CASSLVYGQGIYEQYF.

The chain couples TRBV12-3 or TRBV12-4 to TRBJ2-7, with TRBD1 matching over 7 bases. V shed 8 bases and J 7 bases; nucleotides not matched to a gene: 8. The CDR3 has 12 amino acids. The CDR3 reads CASCWDSKEQYF. In DNA, the CDR3 is TGTGCCAGCTGTTGGGACAGTAAAGAGCAGTACTTC.

Only a few counts were recorded for this clonotype. The J gene is TRBJ2-3, the V gene TRBV29-1; D possibly matches TRBD1 or TRBD2 (5 bases each). The germline V and J ends were trimmed by 3 bases and 4 bases, with 14 bases remaining between them. The CDR3 runs 14 residues. Germline V lookup: CDR1 SQVTM, CDR2 ANQGSEA. This CDR3 reads CSVEGTGAPDTQYF. DNA of the CDR3: TGCAGCGTTGAGGGGACCGGAGCCCCAGATACGCAGTATTTT.

This clonotype was counted between two and nine times. The J gene is TRBJ1-1, the V gene TRBV18; D unclear. Germline lookup yields CDR1 KGHSH and CDR2 LQKENI. The CDR3 spans 14 residues. V lost 3 bases, J lost 0 bases, and 8 bases lay in between. In DNA form, the CDR3 reads TGTGCCAGCTCACCCGCATCGATGAACACTGAAGCTTTCTTT. This sequence encodes CASSPASMNTEAFF.

This clonotype has only a few counts. The chain combines TRBV20-1 with TRBJ2-3; D ambiguous. The CDR3 covers 12 residues. The germline CDR1 and CDR2 sequences are DFQATT and SNEGSKA (reference sequence). V was cut by 4 bases and J by 5 bases, with 10 bases left in between. The CDR3 spells CSANLPGDTQYF. The CDR3 nucleotides are TGCAGTGCTAACCTTCCAGGAGATACGCAGTATTTT.

At least ten counts were recorded for this clonotype. The CDR3 protein is CSASVPNTGELFF. DNA of the CDR3: TGCAGTGCTAGTGTACCGAACACCGGGGAGCTGTTTTTT. The chain is built from TRBV20-1 and TRBJ2-2; D call uncertain. Looked up from germline, CDR1 is DFQATT and CDR2 is SNEGSKA (reference sequence). This CDR3 region has 13 residues. The germline V and J ends were trimmed by 3 bases and 0 bases, with 5 bases remaining between them.

The genes are TRBV6-5 and TRBJ1-1; D remains unclear. Germline V CDR1 and CDR2: MNHEY, SVGAGI. The V gene lost 2 bases and the J gene lost 0 bases, with 10 bases spanning the gap. The CDR3 has 15 residues. The chain's CDR3 is CASSYRPLMNTEAFF. CDR3 nucleotides: TGTGCCAGCAGTTACCGTCCGCTAATGAACACTGAAGCTTTCTTT.

V is TRBV4-2 and J is TRBJ1-5, with D tentatively TRBD1 (5 bases). Trimming pared 1 base from V and 7 bases from J, leaving 14 bases between. Germline CDR1 LGHNA, CDR2 YNFKEQ. CDR3 size: 15 residues. The CDR3 region has the DNA TGTGCCAGCAGCCAAGTGGAGCAGGGTGGGCAGCCCCAGCATTTT. It yields the protein CASSQVEQGGQPQHF.

This clonotype came up a few times. The chain employs TRBV7-3 and TRBJ2-1; TRBD1 matches 11 bases. V lost 5 bases and J lost 6; bases outside the gene matches: 3. Germline V gene data show CDR1 as SGHTA and CDR2 as FQGTGA. This CDR3 has 14 amino acids. CDR3 in amino acids: CASSRDRGTNEQFF. DNA of the CDR3: TGTGCCAGCAGCCGGGACAGGGGGACCAATGAGCAGTTCTTC.

This clonotype was seen a few times. This sequence joins TRBV12-3 or TRBV12-4 and TRBJ1-1; the D is unclear. The CDR3 is 14 residues long. V shed 7 bases and J shed 0 bases, with 12 bases lying between them. The CDR3 loop is CASKRSSLNTEAFF. CDR3 bases: TGTGCCAGCAAGCGTTCATCCCTGAACACTGAAGCTTTCTTT.

The chain links TRBV12-3 or TRBV12-4 to TRBJ1-5; D is possibly TRBD1 (6 bases). V dropped 6 bases and J dropped 0 bases, with 18 bases sitting between them. The CDR3 is 17 amino acids. The CDR3 DNA reads as TGTGCCAGCAGCGAAACCGGGGGCCCCTATAGCAATCAGCCCCAGCATTTT. It yields the protein CASSETGGPYSNQPQHF.

The V gene is TRBV25-1, the J gene TRBJ2-6; maybe TRBD2 (5 bases). V gave up 3 bases and J gave up 0 bases, with 6 bases separating them. This CDR3 has 15 residues. Germline CDR1 and CDR2: MGHDK and SYGVNS. The CDR3 DNA reads as TGTGCCAGCAGTGAGGCGGGCTCTGGGGCCAACGTCCTGACTTTC. Protein sequence: CASSEAGSGANVLTF.

The chain employs TRBV7-7 and TRBJ2-2, with D possibly being TRBD2 (5 bases). Trimming took off 11 bases at V and 6 bases at J, with 10 bases between the two ends. Germline V gene data show CDR1 as SSHAT and CDR2 as FNYEAQ (reference sequence). The CDR3 sequence is 11 residues long. DNA for the CDR3: TGTGCCCAGCGGAGCCCCGGGGAGCTGTTTTTT. Its protein is CAQRSPGELFF.